This T cell receptor beta chain comes out of a study of T cell responses to AZD1222 COVID-19 vaccine. Method: immunoSEQ multiplex PCR; TCRdb's copy keeps in-frame clones and lacks some. The table shows 190,000 or so clones, with 88% occurring only once. As regards this clone: Its antigen is still unknown.

General study findings and limits: No repertoire was sampled before or during the peak T cell response, only after it.

Pooling was applied to second doses at about 4 or about 12 weeks. V lost 1 base and J lost 10, with 10 bases in between. Germline V gene data show CDR1 as SGHVS and CDR2 as FQNEAQ. This CDR3 comprises 12 residues. The chain links TRBV7-8 to TRBJ2-5, with D possibly matching TRBD2 (5 bases). This receptor was obtained from an adult who received the AZD1222 COVID-19 vaccine. The sample here was peripheral blood, taken 28 days after the second AZD1222 dose. CDR3 loop: CASSLDLRGQYF. The DNA of the CDR3 is TGTGCCAGCAGCTTAGATCTCCGGGGCCAGTACTTC.